Listed below are T cell receptor beta chains from one sample, sequenced in a study of human T cells and chemical hapten exposure. TCRdb used MiXCR to reprocess the RACE reads, holding one entry per CDR3 protein. The sample records 150,000 to 200,000 distinct CDR3 sequences, roughly 14% being singletons. The sequences come from whole blood, collected in connection with sensitization to the hapten diphenylcyclopropenone (DPC). The source is a woman in her thirties with alopecia areata. Some clones in this sample may be carry-over from other donors' samples. Both conserved end residues are part of each CDR3. The D gene is left open where the match is weak. Some rows have no size entry. The others give once, few or many, or a class for an expanded clone.

CDR3	DNA	V	J	size	D
CSAGHSNEQFF	TGCAGTGCTGGACATAGCAATGAGCAGTTCTTC	TRBV20-1	TRBJ2-1	few	-
CASRMGGELFF	TGTGCCAGCAGGATGGGAGGGGAGCTGTTTTTT	TRBV2	TRBJ2-2	many	-
CASSFSANYGYTF	TGTGCCAGCAGCTTTTCAGCTAACTATGGCTACACCTTC	TRBV11-3	TRBJ1-2	few	-
CSALGLAGGPGNEQFF	TGCAGTGCGTTGGGACTAGCGGGAGGGCCTGGGAATGAGCAGTTCTTC	TRBV20-1	TRBJ2-1	-	TRBD2
CSAKEPQGGIRNTEAFF	TGCAGTGCTAAGGAACCTCAGGGGGGTATACGGAACACTGAAGCTTTCTTT	TRBV20-1	TRBJ1-1	many	TRBD1
CASMFGTGRANEQFF	TGTGCCAGCATGTTTGGGACGGGGAGGGCCAATGAGCAGTTCTTC	TRBV2	TRBJ2-1	-	TRBD2
CSAISGTGYEQYF	TGCAGTGCTATTTCCGGGACAGGCTACGAGCAGTACTTC	TRBV20-1	TRBJ2-7	-	TRBD1
CASTLQGGVGNQPQHF	TGTGCCAGCACTTTACAGGGAGGGGTCGGCAATCAGCCCCAGCATTTT	TRBV27	TRBJ1-5	many	-
CASSSGQYTGELFF	TGTGCCAGCAGCTCCGGACAGTACACCGGGGAGCTGTTTTTT	TRBV6-2/TRBV6-3	TRBJ2-2	many	-
CASSQGFAFRTVGSYEQYF	TGTGCCAGCAGCCAAGGTTTTGCTTTTCGGACGGTGGGGTCCTATGAGCAGTACTTC	TRBV3-1	TRBJ2-7	many	-
CASSPYTGTSRTATKNIQYF	TGTGCCAGCTCACCTTATACCGGGACTAGCCGAACCGCCACCAAAAACATTCAGTACTTC	TRBV18	TRBJ2-4	few	TRBD2
CSVDYDTTGNTIYF	TGCAGCGTTGATTATGACACGACTGGAAACACCATATATTTT	TRBV29-1	TRBJ1-3	many	-
CSVGLLPEGTEAFF	TGCAGCGTTGGCCTGCTTCCCGAGGGGACTGAAGCTTTCTTT	TRBV29-1	TRBJ1-1	-	-
CASSLSWTIFEKLFF	TGTGCCAGCAGTTTATCGTGGACAATCTTTGAAAAACTGTTTTTT	TRBV27	TRBJ1-4	few	-
CASSEWPTPSGTNEKLFF	TGTGCCAGCAGTGAATGGCCCACCCCGTCGGGGACTAATGAAAAACTGTTTTTT	TRBV25-1	TRBJ1-4	-	-
CSVTGGAMNTEAFF	TGCAGCGTGACAGGGGGCGCCATGAACACTGAAGCTTTCTTT	TRBV29-1	TRBJ1-1	-	TRBD1
CASTGGNQPQHF	TGTGCCAGCACGGGGGGCAATCAGCCCCAGCATTTT	TRBV12-3/TRBV12-4	TRBJ1-5	-	-
CATSDPRTGDTEAFF	TGTGCCACCAGTGATCCCAGGACGGGAGACACTGAAGCTTTCTTT	TRBV24-1	TRBJ1-1	few	-
CASSLTLFDEQYF	TGTGCCAGCAGCTTAACATTGTTTGACGAGCAGTACTTC	TRBV7-3	TRBJ2-7	-	-
CASSYRVNQPQHF	TGTGCCAGCAGTTACCGGGTCAATCAGCCCCAGCATTTT	TRBV6-5	TRBJ1-5	many	-
CASTPSGYNSPLHF	TGTGCCAGCACCCCCAGCGGTTATAATTCACCCCTCCACTTT	TRBV6-5	TRBJ1-6	-	-
CASSLEAGAWYGYTF	TGCGCCAGCAGCTTGGAAGCGGGGGCCTGGTATGGCTACACCTTC	TRBV5-1	TRBJ1-2	few	-
CASSPVRPGQGGETQYF	TGTGCCAGCAGCCCCGTGCGCCCGGGACAGGGAGGGGAGACCCAGTACTTC	TRBV7-2	TRBJ2-5	many	TRBD1
CASSLGGTGIYEQYF	TGTGCCAGCAGTTTAGGAGGGACAGGAATCTACGAGCAGTACTTC	TRBV12-3/TRBV12-4	TRBJ2-7	-	TRBD1
CASSAGAEKLFF	TGTGCCAGCAGTGCGGGAGCCGAAAAACTGTTTTTT	TRBV6-4	TRBJ1-4	-	-
CASSLADEQYF	TGTGCCAGCAGCTTGGCAGACGAGCAGTACTTC	TRBV5-4	TRBJ2-7	many	-
CASSPDSFTQYF	TGTGCCAGCAGCCCCGACAGCTTTACGCAGTATTTT	TRBV7-9	TRBJ2-3	few	-
CSAGTGTTHTGELFF	TGCAGTGCGGGAACCGGGACTACGCACACCGGGGAGCTGTTTTTT	TRBV20-1	TRBJ2-2	once	TRBD2
CASRTTLTGYGYTF	TGTGCCAGCAGGACAACTCTCACGGGCTATGGCTACACCTTC	TRBV28	TRBJ1-2	-	-
CASSLDFGTGELFF	TGTGCCAGCAGCTTAGATTTTGGTACCGGGGAGCTGTTTTTT	TRBV7-3	TRBJ2-2	-	-
CASSTSGTGFYEQYF	TGTGCCAGCAGTACATCCGGGACAGGGTTCTACGAGCAGTACTTC	TRBV28	TRBJ2-7	few	TRBD1
CASSQGEQPQHF	TGTGCCAGTAGTCAGGGGGAGCAGCCCCAGCATTTT	TRBV19	TRBJ1-5	many	TRBD1
CAISDPGLAAGELFF	TGTGCCATCAGTGACCCGGGACTAGCTGCCGGGGAGCTGTTTTTT	TRBV10-3	TRBJ2-2	-	TRBD2
CASSLGTSGTYEQYF	TGTGCCAGCAGCTTAGGGACTAGCGGGACTTACGAGCAGTACTTC	TRBV13	TRBJ2-7	few	TRBD2
CASSSTWYEQYF	TGTGCCAGCAGTTCCACCTGGTACGAGCAGTACTTC	TRBV28	TRBJ2-7	-	-
CASSQVPDWDQPQHF	TGCGCCAGCAGCCAAGTTCCCGATTGGGATCAGCCCCAGCATTTT	TRBV4-1	TRBJ1-5	-	-
CASSVTGSPLHF	TGTGCCAGCAGTGTCACAGGGTCACCCCTCCACTTT	TRBV28	TRBJ1-6	-	-
CVSSWVRMGEQFF	TGCGTCTCAAGCTGGGTTCGTATGGGTGAGCAGTTCTTC	TRBV5-1	TRBJ2-1	few	-
CASTNGGRARNTEAFF	TGTGCCAGCACTAACGGGGGACGAGCAAGGAACACTGAAGCTTTCTTT	TRBV2	TRBJ1-1	few	-
CASSVATVGEQFF	TGTGCCAGCAGCGTAGCTACCGTAGGTGAGCAGTTCTTC	TRBV9	TRBJ2-1	few	-
CASSLMQGNQPQHF	TGTGCCAGCAGCTTAATGCAGGGGAATCAGCCCCAGCATTTT	TRBV7-2	TRBJ1-5	-	-
CSARPSGSTDTQYF	TGCAGTGCTAGACCGTCCGGGAGCACAGATACGCAGTATTTT	TRBV20-1	TRBJ2-3	-	-
CASSRTGGELFF	TGCGCCAGCAGCCGCACGGGAGGGGAGCTGTTTTTT	TRBV5-1	TRBJ2-2	many	-
CASSPAGTGAKNIQYF	TGTGCCAGCAGTCCGGCGGGGACTGGAGCCAAAAACATTCAGTACTTC	TRBV6-5	TRBJ2-4	-	-
CASSLRSAGTDTQYF	TGTGCCAGCAGTCTGAGGTCAGCGGGCACAGATACGCAGTATTTT	TRBV12-3/TRBV12-4	TRBJ2-3	-	-